This T cell receptor beta chain was recovered during a study of blood T cell repertoires in COVID-19. The method was immunoSEQ multiplex PCR; TCRdb's version includes in-frame clones alone and lacks a portion of them. The data contain a few hundred thousand clones, 88% of them singletons. Germline V gene sequence: CDR1 SNHLY, CDR2 FYNNEI. Trimming removed 7 bases at V and 2 bases at J, with 29 bases between. This CDR3 spans 19 amino acids. Sequencing was carried out using peripheral blood. This clonotype was obtained from a woman aged 40 to 55 who had recovered from COVID-19. The genes are TRBV2 and TRBJ1-1; the D gene is possibly TRBD1 (6 bases). CDR3 coding DNA: TGTGCCAGCAACCAGCCCCGCGGGGGGGCGAAACACACCAACACTGAAGCTTTCTTT. Amino acids: CASNQPRGGAKHTNTEAFF. The variable domain in full, with the rest retrieved from reference TRBV2 and TRBJ1-1, is EPEVTQTPSHQVTQMGQEVILRCVPISNHLYFYWYRQILGQKVEFLVSFYNNEISEKSEIFDDQFSVERPDGSNFTLKIRSTKLEDSAMYFCASNQPRGGAKHTNTEAFFGQGTRLTVV.